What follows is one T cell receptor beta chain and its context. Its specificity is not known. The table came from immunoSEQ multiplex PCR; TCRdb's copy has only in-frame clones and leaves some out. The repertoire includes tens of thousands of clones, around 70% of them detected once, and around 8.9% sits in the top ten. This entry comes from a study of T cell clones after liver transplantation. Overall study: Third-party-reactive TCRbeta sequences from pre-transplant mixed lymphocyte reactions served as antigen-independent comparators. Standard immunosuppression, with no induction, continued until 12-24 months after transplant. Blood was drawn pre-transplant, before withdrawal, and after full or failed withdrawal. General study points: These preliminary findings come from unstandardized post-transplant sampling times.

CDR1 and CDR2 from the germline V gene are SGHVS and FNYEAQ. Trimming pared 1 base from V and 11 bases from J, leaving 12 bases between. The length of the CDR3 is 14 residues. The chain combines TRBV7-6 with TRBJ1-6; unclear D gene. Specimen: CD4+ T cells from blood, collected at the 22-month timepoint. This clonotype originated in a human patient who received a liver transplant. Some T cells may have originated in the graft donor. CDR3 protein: CASSLGTLGAPLHF. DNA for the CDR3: TGTGCCAGCAGCTTAGGGACCCTAGGTGCACCCCTCCACTTT.